This record looks at one T cell receptor (beta chain) sequence and its context. This sample is part of a study of T cells after posttransplantation cyclophosphamide. Libraries were prepared by immunoSEQ multiplex PCR; TCRdb keeps only in-frame clonotypes and omits some of them. The sample shows about 66,000 clones, about 93% of them seen only once. From germline, CDR1 is SGHRS and CDR2 YFSETQ. The CDR3 has 15 amino acids. Trimming took 4 bases from V and 7 from J, leaving 20 bases between them. The sample consisted of PBMCs. This chain links TRBV5-1 with TRBJ1-1, with D maybe TRBD1 (5 bases). The clonotype originates from a woman aged 25 to 39 in good health and a related stem cell transplant donor. The DNA of the CDR3 is TGCGCCAGCAGCCTGGAGGGGTCTGGAGCTGGTGAAGCTTTCTTT. It encodes CASSLEGSGAGEAFF.